These T cell receptor beta chains were read from a single sample in a study of cytomegalovirus exposure and HLA in healthy donors. Sequenced by immunoSEQ multiplex PCR; TCRdb stores in-frame clones only, minus some. The sample includes more than 75,000 clones, more than 70% of them seen just once. The material sequenced was PBMCs. The receptors were gathered from a woman aged 35 to 49 in good health and CMV-seronegative. CDR3s include the opening cysteine and the closing phenylalanine or tryptophan. The order of the fields is J gene, D gene, V gene, clone size, CDR3 DNA, CDR3 protein. D genes are given only for firm matches. Only some rows state a clone size, as once, few, many or a class for expanded clones.

TRBJ1-5	NA	TRBV30	once	TGTGCCTGGAGTGTAGGGCAGGGTTATCAGCCCCAGCATTTT	CAWSVGQGYQPQHF
TRBJ2-2	TRBD2	TRBV19	once	TGTGCCAGTAGCCCTTGGGTGTCGGGAGGCACCGGGGAGCTGTTTTTT	CASSPWVSGGTGELFF
TRBJ1-2	TRBD1	TRBV7-2	NA	TGTGCCAGCACCTCCGGGGACAGGGGGCTACGGGGCTACACCTTC	CASTSGDRGLRGYTF
TRBJ1-4	NA	TRBV5-4	NA	TGTGCCAGCAGCCTAGATAAAGGTCTCGAGGGAAAACTGTTTTTT	CASSLDKGLEGKLFF
TRBJ2-7	NA	TRBV13	NA	TGTGCCAGCATGCTGACAGCGAGCTCCTACGAGCAGTACTTC	CASMLTASSYEQYF
TRBJ1-2	TRBD1	TRBV6-5	NA	TGTGCCAGCAGATTCCGACAGGGTCATGGCTACACCTTC	CASRFRQGHGYTF
TRBJ2-7	TRBD2	TRBV7-2	NA	TGTGCCAGCAGCTTAGGGACTAGCGGGGACTCCTACGAGCAGTACTTC	CASSLGTSGDSYEQYF
TRBJ2-1	TRBD2	TRBV5-4	NA	TGTGCCACCTCGCGGACTAGCGGGGGGGCCTACAATGAGCAGTTCTTC	CATSRTSGGAYNEQFF
TRBJ2-3	TRBD2	TRBV5-1	NA	TGCGCCAGCAGCTTGGGAAGCGGGGGGACAGATACGCAGTATTTT	CASSLGSGGTDTQYF
TRBJ1-6	NA	TRBV27	NA	TGTGCCAGCAGTTTCACAGGGCTGAGCTCCTATAATTCACCCCTCCACTTT	CASSFTGLSSYNSPLHF
TRBJ1-1	NA	TRBV18	NA	TGTGCCAGCTCAAAAGACAGTAACACTGAAGCTTTCTTT	CASSKDSNTEAFF
TRBJ2-5	TRBD1	TRBV10-3	NA	TGTGCCAGCTCAGGGGGATCCCAAGAGACCCAGTACTTC	CASSGGSQETQYF
TRBJ2-7	NA	TRBV12-2	NA	TGTGCAAGTCGCTTAGAGGGACAGGCGGCCTACGAGCAGTACTTC	CASRLEGQAAYEQYF
TRBJ2-7	NA	TRBV28	NA	TGTGCCAGCAGTCCATCAACAGGTTCAGGGTCCCGCGAGCAGTACTTC	CASSPSTGSGSREQYF
TRBJ1-2	NA	TRBV5-6	NA	TGTGCCAGCAGCTCCATGGACAGTTTGAACTATGGCTACACCTTC	CASSSMDSLNYGYTF
TRBJ2-6	NA	TRBV28	NA	TGTGCCAGCACCGTTGGCGGCTCTGGGGCCAACGTCCTGACTTTC	CASTVGGSGANVLTF
TRBJ1-4	TRBD1	TRBV4-2	few	TGTGCCAGCAGCCAAGATCGACAGGGGAATGAAAAACTGTTTTTT	CASSQDRQGNEKLFF
TRBJ2-5	NA	TRBV6-5	NA	TGTGCCAGCAGTTACTCGTCCCATCAAGAGACCCAGTACTTC	CASSYSSHQETQYF
TRBJ1-2	NA	TRBV28	NA	TGTGCCAGCAGTTCAGTCAGATTCTATGGCTACACCTTC	CASSSVRFYGYTF
TRBJ1-5	NA	TRBV6-5	NA	TGTGCCAGCAGTTACCAGGGGAGTCAGCCCCAGAATTTT	CASSYQGSQPQNF
TRBJ2-6	TRBD1	TRBV2	NA	TGTGCCAGCAGTGTGGACAGGACCTTTGGGGCCAACGTCCTGACTTTC	CASSVDRTFGANVLTF